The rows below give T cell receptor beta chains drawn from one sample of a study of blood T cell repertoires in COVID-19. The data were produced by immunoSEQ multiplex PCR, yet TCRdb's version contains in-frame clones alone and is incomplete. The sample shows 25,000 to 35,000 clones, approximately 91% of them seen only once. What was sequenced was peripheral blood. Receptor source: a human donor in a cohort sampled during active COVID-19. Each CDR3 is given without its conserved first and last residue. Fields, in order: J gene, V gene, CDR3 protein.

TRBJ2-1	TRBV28	ASRSRGGSYNEQF
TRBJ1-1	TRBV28	ASSPGSYRGLGEAF
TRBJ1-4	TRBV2	ASSGQGLREKLF
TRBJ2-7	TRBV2	ASWGDRGYEQY
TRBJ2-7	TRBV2	ASSGTLRSYEQY
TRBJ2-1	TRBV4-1	ASSQSRLAGEVGEQF
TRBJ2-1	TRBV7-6	ASVKEMAGFYNEQF
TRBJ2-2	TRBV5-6	ASSFSGTSGTGELF
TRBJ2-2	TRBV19	ASSLAGFTGELF
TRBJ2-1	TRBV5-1	ASSLYAGGFGSYNEQF
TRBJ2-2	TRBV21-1	ASSKEGQGGPGELF
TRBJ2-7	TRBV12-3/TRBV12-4	ASSYSTTPEQY
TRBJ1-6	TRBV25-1	ASSDPGQGNSPLH
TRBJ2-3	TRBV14	ASSSTGGGDTQY
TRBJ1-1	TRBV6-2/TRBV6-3	ASSFRTGLDTEAF
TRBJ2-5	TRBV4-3	ASSQTFGGGETQY
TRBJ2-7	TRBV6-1	ASSEGAVSYEQY
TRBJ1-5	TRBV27	ASSLGGDSNQPQH
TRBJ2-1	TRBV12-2	ASRLAQAGRAANEQF
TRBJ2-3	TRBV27	ASGGLVSSTDTQY
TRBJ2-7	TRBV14	ASSQGLATYEQY
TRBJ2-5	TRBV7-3	ASSTRQGEVETQY
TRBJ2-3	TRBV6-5	ASSRDSSTDTQY
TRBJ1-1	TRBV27	ASSTRTGQNTEAF
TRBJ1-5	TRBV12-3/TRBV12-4	ASSLSVQPQH
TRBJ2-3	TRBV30	ACGTSGSFPSTDTQY
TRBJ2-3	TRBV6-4	ASSSTGTSGTDTQY
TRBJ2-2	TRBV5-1	ASSLAVAGAGTGELF
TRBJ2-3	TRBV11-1	ASISGLAGPTDTQY
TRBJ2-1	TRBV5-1	ASSSGLAGLDEQF
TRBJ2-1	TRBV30	AWSGLAGVSYNEQF
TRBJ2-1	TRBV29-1	SVEEERLAGKEDNEQF
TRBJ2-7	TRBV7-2	ASSPHGTGGSEQY
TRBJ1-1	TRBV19	ATGGMGTEAF
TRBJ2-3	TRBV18	ASSHPGLAGGDTQY
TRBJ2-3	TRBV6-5	ASRRTSGRNTQY
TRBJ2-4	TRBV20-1	SASSDRLRTRGNIQY
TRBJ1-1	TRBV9	ASSPLTGANTEAF
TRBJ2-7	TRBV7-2	ASSLGAGIPYEQY
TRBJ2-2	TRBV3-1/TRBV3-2	ASSRGLAGVAGELF
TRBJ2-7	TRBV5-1	ASGGRGLAGGSYEQY
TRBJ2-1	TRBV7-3	ASSRQGAINEQF
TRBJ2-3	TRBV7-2	ASSPGLAGADTQY
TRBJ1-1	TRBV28	ASSFSFRLNTEAF
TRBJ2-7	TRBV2	ASSEDRADEQY
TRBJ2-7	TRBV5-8	ASSSSVRDRGDYEQY
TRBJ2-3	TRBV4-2	ASSQDPPGVRTDTQY
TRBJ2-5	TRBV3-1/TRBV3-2	ASSQDRLAGGETQY